The sequence of this T cell receptor (beta chain) was determined in a study of CD8+CD57+ T cells in acquired aplastic anemia. The TCR beta profiling, which covered VDJ combination and CDR3 sequence, was carried out using genomic DNA as the template. TCRdb analysed the reads with MiXCR anew, one entry per CDR3 protein. The table has roughly 200,000 distinct CDR3 sequences, 50% to 65% seen once. An expansion of CD8+CD57+ cells by flow cytometry had been shown in patients chosen for sequencing. The V end was cut by 6 bases, the J end by 3 bases, with 17 bases between. Germline V gene sequence: CDR1 SNHLY, CDR2 FYNNEI. CDR3 length: 16 amino acids.

The specimen was sorted CD4+, CD8+, or CD8+CD57+ T cells (not recorded which) from PBMCs. The rearrangement links TRBV2 to TRBJ2-2; weak D call: TRBD2 (5 bases). The receptor was isolated from a human donor with aplastic anemia. CDR3 sequence: CASSGRERRYTGELFF. CDR3 sequence (DNA): TGTGCCAGCAGCGGCCGTGAGAGGAGGTACACCGGGGAGCTGTTTTTT.